Shown below are 27 T cell receptor beta chains from a single sample sequenced in a study of patients and donors after allogeneic stem cell transplantation (dated by TCRdb to 2018 to 2020). The library was prepared using RT-PCR. Sequencer: NextSeq 550. The public reads were run again by TCRdb, first through fastp at Q25 and then through MiXCR, and only productive beta chains were kept. Rows are combined by CDR3 protein, so each entry shows the most common genes and DNA. This sample holds about 410,000 distinct CDR3 sequences; under 20% were observed only once. The ten largest make up less than 8% of the sample. Material: blood, either unsorted or a sorted T cell fraction (not recorded which). The receptors shown here come from a human donor who was either an allogeneic HSCT recipient or a stem cell or donor lymphocyte infusion donor (not recorded which). It is not recorded whose cells these are; they may come from a transplant donor.

This clonotype was found many times. The V call is TRBV20-1, the J call TRBJ1-2; D is ambiguous. The germline gives CDR1 DFQATT, CDR2 SNEGSKA (reference sequence). Trimming shortened V by 3 bases and J by 6 bases, and 14 bases separated the two germline ends. This CDR3 is 13 amino acids long. The CDR3 protein is CSASGRTSDGYTF. The CDR3 nucleotides are TGCAGTGCTAGTGGTAGGACGAGCGATGGCTACACCTTC.

This clonotype was observed a handful of times. Mismatch with germline at one junction end may stem from a read error. This chain joins TRBV7-7 and TRBJ2-7, with D possibly TRBD1 on 6 matching bases. The length of the CDR3 is 13 residues. Germline CDR1 reads SSHAT; CDR2 reads FNYEAQ (reference sequence). CDR3 amino acids: CASSSGQLREQYF. The CDR3 region has the DNA TGTGCTAGCAGCTCCGGACAGCTTCGGGAGCAGTACTTC.

The table lists this clonotype with a few counts. This rearrangement joins TRBV24-1 to TRBJ2-1, with D maybe TRBD1 (7 bases). Trimming removed 8 bases at V and 7 bases at J, with 17 bases between. The CDR3 runs 14 residues. From germline, CDR1 is KGHDR and CDR2 SFDVKD. CDR3 in DNA: TGTGCCACCACCAAAACAGGGGAGGAGAATGAGCAGTTCTTC. Its protein is CATTKTGEENEQFF.

This clonotype has only a few counts. This chain links TRBV5-1 with TRBJ2-7, with D possibly matching TRBD2 (6 bases). CDR3 length equals 15 residues. V lost 4 bases and J 6 bases, leaving 20 bases between the germline ends. Germline V gene data show CDR1 as SGHRS and CDR2 as YFSETQ. In DNA, the CDR3 is TGCGCCAGCAGCCAAAGGAGGGCGGAGCACCGCGAGCAGTACTTC. Encoded protein: CASSQRRAEHREQYF.

This clonotype came up many times. V gene TRBV15 combines with J gene TRBJ1-2; D gene ambiguous. This CDR3 spans 14 amino acids. Germline V CDR1 and CDR2: LNHNV, YYDKDF (reference sequence). Trimming took off 2 bases at V and 6 bases at J, with 13 bases between the two ends. The CDR3 bases are TGTGCCACCAGCAGATACGGGCTCGGGGATGGCTACACCTTC. Protein sequence: CATSRYGLGDGYTF.

This clonotype was observed a few times. V is TRBV20-1 and J is TRBJ2-5, with TRBD2 as a possible D gene (6 bases). Trimming took 0 bases from V and 0 from J, leaving 17 bases between them. The CDR3 is 17 residues long. Germline CDR1 reads DFQATT; CDR2 reads SNEGSKA (reference sequence). The CDR3 DNA is TGCAGTGCTAGAGATATATCTCAACGGGGGAACCAAGAGACCCAGTACTTC. It yields the protein CSARDISQRGNQETQYF.

The chain combines TRBV20-1 with TRBJ2-7; D may be TRBD1 (6 bases). This CDR3 contains 15 residues. Germline V gene data show CDR1 as DFQATT and CDR2 as SNEGSKA (reference sequence). V was trimmed by 3 bases and J by 0 bases, leaving 15 bases between them. The CDR3 region is CSARKGGKGSYEQYF. Here the CDR3 DNA reads TGCAGTGCTAGGAAAGGGGGAAAGGGCTCCTACGAGCAGTACTTC.

The CDR3 protein is CSARDLITQNTEAFF. In DNA form, the CDR3 reads TGCAGTGCTAGAGATCTCATCACGCAGAACACTGAAGCTTTCTTT. V and J are TRBV20-1 and TRBJ1-1, with D unresolved. Germline values: CDR1 DFQATT, CDR2 SNEGSKA (reference sequence). The V gene lost 0 bases and the J gene lost 1 base, with 12 bases spanning the gap. This CDR3 spans 15 amino acids.

The chain recombines TRBV4-3 with TRBJ2-2, with D maybe TRBD1 (6 bases). This CDR3 comprises 16 residues. Germline values: CDR1 LGHNA, CDR2 YSLEER. The V and J ends lost 1 base and 6 bases respectively, with 15 bases between them. The CDR3 sequence: CASSQAGVGFPGELFF. The CDR3 DNA is TGCGCCAGCAGCCAAGCAGGGGTGGGGTTCCCCGGGGAGCTGTTTTTT.

The V gene is TRBV5-1, the J gene TRBJ2-1; TRBD2 agrees at 8 bases. Germline assignment: CDR1 SGHRS and CDR2 YFSETQ. This CDR3 comprises 15 residues. V shed 4 bases and J 8 bases; nucleotides not matched to a gene: 11. The CDR3 sequence: CASSPTSGDIYEQFF. The CDR3 DNA reads TGCGCCAGCAGCCCCACTAGCGGTGATATTTATGAGCAGTTCTTC.

V gene TRBV27 combines with J gene TRBJ2-1, with D possibly being TRBD1 or TRBD2 (6 bases each). V was cut by 2 bases and J by 0 bases, with 20 bases left in between. The CDR3 has 19 amino acids. Germline CDR1 is MNHEY and CDR2 is SMNVEV (reference sequence). CDR3 in amino acids: CASSLRGPDRPSSYNEQFF. DNA of the CDR3: TGTGCCAGCAGTTTACGGGGGCCTGATCGGCCAAGCTCCTACAATGAGCAGTTCTTC.

The chain combines TRBV4-2 with TRBJ2-2; D gene uncertain. The CDR3 length is 14 residues. Germline loops: CDR1 LGHNA, CDR2 YNFKEQ. The V gene lost 4 bases and the J gene lost 2 bases, with 8 bases spanning the gap. In DNA form, the CDR3 reads TGTGCCAGCAGCCCCCGGGTCAACACCGGGGAGCTGTTTTTT. It translates to CASSPRVNTGELFF.

The V and J genes are TRBV3-1 and TRBJ1-2; 7 positions agree with TRBD1. Germline V gene sequence: CDR1 LGHDT, CDR2 YNNKEL (reference sequence). V shed 4 bases and J 5 bases; nucleotides not matched to a gene: 10. The CDR3 has 15 residues. The CDR3 DNA reads TGTGCCAGCAGCCCCAGACCGGGGACAGCTTATGGCTACACCTTC. Its translation is CASSPRPGTAYGYTF.

This sequence joins TRBV12-3 or TRBV12-4 and TRBJ1-3; no reliable D call. V was shortened by 4 bases and J by 0 bases, with 19 bases between the two germline ends. CDR3 length: 18 amino acids. CDR3 coding DNA: TGTGCCAGCAGTTGGTCCGTAACGCAATTCCTCTCTGGAAACACCATATATTTT. Its protein is CASSWSVTQFLSGNTIYF.

There are a few counts of this clonotype. The chain links TRBV19 to TRBJ1-1; D unclear. The germline V gene encodes CDR1 LNHDA and CDR2 SQIVND (reference sequence). This CDR3 is built from 14 residues. Trimming cost V 6 bases and J 4 bases, with 15 bases left between them. In DNA form, the CDR3 reads TGTGCCAGTAGGGGGTCCTCCCTTAGCACTGAAGCTTTCTTT. This translates into CASRGSSLSTEAFF.

The chain is built from TRBV20-1 and TRBJ2-7, with 7 bases matching TRBD2. The V segment lost 7 bases and the J segment 2 bases; nucleotides outside the gene matches: 2. CDR3 length equals 11 residues. Germline V lookup: CDR1 DFQATT, CDR2 SNEGSKA (reference sequence). This CDR3 reads CSGAGAYEQYF. The CDR3 region has the DNA TGCAGTGGGGCGGGGGCCTACGAGCAGTACTTC.

This clonotype has just a few counts. The rearrangement joins TRBV12-3 or TRBV12-4 to TRBJ1-5; D remains ambiguous. Trimming pared 3 bases from V and 6 bases from J, leaving 6 bases between. The CDR3 spans 12 residues. The CDR3 is CASSFWTQPQHF. CDR3 nucleotides: TGTGCCAGCAGTTTTTGGACTCAGCCCCAGCATTTT.

The chain carries TRBV20-1 and TRBJ2-5; D assignment may be TRBD1 or TRBD2 (5 bases each). The germline V gene has CDR1 DFQATT and CDR2 SNEGSKA (reference sequence). The V and J ends lost 7 bases and 1 base respectively, with 13 bases between them. The CDR3 consists of 13 residues. The CDR3 nucleotides read TGCAGTGGGTCCCCAGGGAGCCAAGAGACCCAGTACTTC. Its translation: CSGSPGSQETQYF.

This chain joins TRBV24-1 and TRBJ2-2; D is possibly TRBD1 (6 bases). Deletions cut 6 bases from V and 0 bases from J, with 10 bases between. The CDR3 is 15 residues long. Germline CDR1 reads KGHDR; CDR2 reads SFDVKD. The CDR3 here is CATSPTGTNTGELFF. DNA of the CDR3: TGTGCCACCAGTCCTACAGGGACGAACACCGGGGAGCTGTTTTTT.

The chain recombines TRBV7-3 with TRBJ2-3; TRBD1 matches 9 bases. V shed 5 bases, J shed 2 bases, and the junction held 11 bases outside the gene matches. There are 17 residues in the CDR3. Germline loops: CDR1 SGHTA, CDR2 FQGTGA. CDR3 in DNA: TGTGCCAGCAGCAAACAGGGGGCTCTCCCTTCCACAGATACGCAGTATTTT. Translation gives CASSKQGALPSTDTQYF.

This clonotype was seen a handful of times. The J gene is TRBJ2-6, the V gene TRBV6-5; D ambiguous. The CDR3 is 15 amino acids. Germline lookup yields CDR1 MNHEY and CDR2 SVGAGI. V lost 0 bases to trimming and J lost 1 base, with 4 bases between them. DNA for the CDR3: TGTGCCAGCAGTTACTCGACGTCTGGGGCCAACGTCCTGACTTTC. Amino acid sequence: CASSYSTSGANVLTF.

The sample holds a few counts of this clonotype. J is TRBJ2-1 and V is TRBV20-1; D unresolved. The length of the CDR3 is 15 residues. V shed 3 bases and J shed 1 base, with 13 bases lying between them. Germline CDR1 is DFQATT and CDR2 is SNEGSKA (reference sequence). The CDR3 bases are TGCAGTGCTAGGGCCAACTCTGCGTCCTACAATGAGCAGTTCTTC. Translation gives CSARANSASYNEQFF.

The rearrangement links TRBV5-1 to TRBJ2-6; D is unresolved. The CDR3 loop spans 15 amino acids. Germline loops: CDR1 SGHRS, CDR2 YFSETQ. V was clipped by 4 bases and J by 1 base, with 9 bases between them. CDR3 protein: CASSPDFSGANVLTF. The CDR3 DNA sequence: TGCGCCAGCAGCCCGGATTTTTCTGGGGCCAACGTCCTGACTTTC.

The table lists this clonotype with many counts. This rearrangement joins TRBV18 to TRBJ1-1, with 8 bases identical to TRBD1. The CDR3 consists of 14 residues. With V trimmed by 4 bases and J by 2 bases, 3 bases remained unmatched. Looked up from germline, CDR1 is KGHSH and CDR2 is LQKENI. CDR3 region: CASSHGQGNTEAFF. The CDR3 nucleotides read TGTGCCAGCTCACACGGACAGGGAAACACTGAAGCTTTCTTT.

This clonotype appeared many times. V and J are TRBV29-1 and TRBJ1-1, with D unresolved. The CDR3 runs 10 residues. The germline V gene encodes CDR1 SQVTM and CDR2 ANQGSEA. V was clipped by 4 bases and J by 6 bases, with 6 bases between them. CDR3 DNA: TGCAGCGTTGTCGGCCCTGAAGCTTTCTTT. Amino acid sequence: CSVVGPEAFF.

This clonotype has ten or more counts. V usage is TRBV12-3 or TRBV12-4 and J usage is TRBJ1-2; D not certain. Between the trimmed V and J ends, which lost 6 bases and 8 bases, there was a span of 13 bases. CDR3 length equals 12 residues. The CDR3 coding sequence is TGTGCCAGCAGGACGAAGGCGGCAGGCTACACCTTC. Its translation is CASRTKAAGYTF.

This clonotype showed up just a few times. The rearrangement links TRBV20-1 to TRBJ2-3; D ambiguous. CDR3 length: 14 amino acids. V was pared by 5 bases and J by 0 bases, with 12 bases between. Per the germline V gene, CDR1 is DFQATT and CDR2 is SNEGSKA (reference sequence). The DNA for the CDR3 is TGCAGTGCTCCCCGGTCCCGCAGCACAGATACGCAGTATTTT. This translates into CSAPRSRSTDTQYF.